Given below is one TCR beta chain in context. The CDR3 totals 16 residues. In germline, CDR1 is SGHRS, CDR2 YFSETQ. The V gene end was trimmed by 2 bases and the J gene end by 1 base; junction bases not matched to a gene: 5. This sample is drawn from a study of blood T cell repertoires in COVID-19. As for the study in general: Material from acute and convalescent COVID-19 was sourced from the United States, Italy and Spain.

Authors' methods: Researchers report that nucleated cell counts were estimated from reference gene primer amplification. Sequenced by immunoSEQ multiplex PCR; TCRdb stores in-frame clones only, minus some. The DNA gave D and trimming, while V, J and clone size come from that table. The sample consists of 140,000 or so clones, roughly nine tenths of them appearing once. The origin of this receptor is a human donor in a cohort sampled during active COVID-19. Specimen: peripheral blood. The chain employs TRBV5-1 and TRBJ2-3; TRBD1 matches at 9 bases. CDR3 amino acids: CASSLQGALGTDTQYF. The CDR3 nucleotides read TGCGCCAGCAGCTTACAGGGGGCGCTTGGCACAGATACGCAGTATTTT.